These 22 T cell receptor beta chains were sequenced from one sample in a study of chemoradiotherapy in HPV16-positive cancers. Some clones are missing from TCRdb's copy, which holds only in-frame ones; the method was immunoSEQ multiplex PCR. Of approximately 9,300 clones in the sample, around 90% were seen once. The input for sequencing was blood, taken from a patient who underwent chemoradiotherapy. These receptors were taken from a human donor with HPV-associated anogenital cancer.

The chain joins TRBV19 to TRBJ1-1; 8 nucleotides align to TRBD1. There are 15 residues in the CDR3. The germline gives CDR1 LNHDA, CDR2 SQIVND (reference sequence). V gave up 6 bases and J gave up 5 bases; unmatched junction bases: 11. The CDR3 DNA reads TGTGCCAGTAGCAAATGGACAGGGTTTTCAACTGAAGCTTTCTTT. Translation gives CASSKWTGFSTEAFF.

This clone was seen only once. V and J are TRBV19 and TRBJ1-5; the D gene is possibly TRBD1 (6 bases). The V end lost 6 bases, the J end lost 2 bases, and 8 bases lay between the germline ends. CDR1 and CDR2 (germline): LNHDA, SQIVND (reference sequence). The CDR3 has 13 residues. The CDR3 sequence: CASRDRGNQPQHF. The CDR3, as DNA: TGTGCCAGTAGGGACAGAGGCAATCAGCCCCAGCATTTT.

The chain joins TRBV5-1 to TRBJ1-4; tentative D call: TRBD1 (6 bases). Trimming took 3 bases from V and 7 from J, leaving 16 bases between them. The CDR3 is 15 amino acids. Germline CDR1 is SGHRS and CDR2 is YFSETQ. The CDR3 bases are TGCGCCAGCAGCTCCCTGGGGGCTGGGAGTGAAAAACTGTTTTTT. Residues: CASSSLGAGSEKLFF.

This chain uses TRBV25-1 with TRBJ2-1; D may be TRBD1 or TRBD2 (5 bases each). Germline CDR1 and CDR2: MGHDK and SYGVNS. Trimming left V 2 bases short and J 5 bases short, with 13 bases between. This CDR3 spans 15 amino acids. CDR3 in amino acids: CASSETRGGNNEQFF. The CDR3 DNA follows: TGTGCCAGCAGTGAAACCCGGGGCGGAAACAATGAGCAGTTCTTC.

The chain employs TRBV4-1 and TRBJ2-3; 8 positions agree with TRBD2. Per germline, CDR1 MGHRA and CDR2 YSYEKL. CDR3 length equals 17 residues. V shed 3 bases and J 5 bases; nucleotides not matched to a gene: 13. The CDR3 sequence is CASSHESKRGTQDTQYF. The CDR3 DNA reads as TGCGCCAGCAGCCACGAGTCTAAGCGGGGGACTCAAGATACGCAGTATTTT.

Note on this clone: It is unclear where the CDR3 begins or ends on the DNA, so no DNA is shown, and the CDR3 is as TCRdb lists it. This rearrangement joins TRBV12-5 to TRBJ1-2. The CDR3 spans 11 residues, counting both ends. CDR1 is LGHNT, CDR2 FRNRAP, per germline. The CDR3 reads CASGFGDGYTF.

The CDR3 DNA sequence: TGTGCCAGCAGTTCTCCTCTCCAAGGGGGCGACTCACCCCTCCACTTT. Translating it yields CASSSPLQGGDSPLHF. The chain is built from TRBV28 and TRBJ1-6, with 7 bases aligning to TRBD1. Germline V gene data show CDR1 as MDHEN and CDR2 as SYDVKM. With V trimmed by 4 bases and J by 10 bases, 13 bases remained unmatched. The CDR3 loop spans 16 amino acids.

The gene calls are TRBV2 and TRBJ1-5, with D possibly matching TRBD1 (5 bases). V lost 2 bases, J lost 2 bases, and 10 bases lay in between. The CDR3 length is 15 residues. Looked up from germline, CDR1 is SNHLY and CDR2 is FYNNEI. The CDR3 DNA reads TGTGCCAGCAGTGAATGGGCCAGGGGCAATCAGCCCCAGCATTTT. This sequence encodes CASSEWARGNQPQHF. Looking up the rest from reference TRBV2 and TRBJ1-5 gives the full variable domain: EPEVTQTPSHQVTQMGQEVILRCVPISNHLYFYWYRQILGQKVEFLVSFYNNEISEKSEIFDDQFSVERPDGSNFTLKIRSTKLEDSAMYFCASSEWARGNQPQHFGDGTRLSIL.

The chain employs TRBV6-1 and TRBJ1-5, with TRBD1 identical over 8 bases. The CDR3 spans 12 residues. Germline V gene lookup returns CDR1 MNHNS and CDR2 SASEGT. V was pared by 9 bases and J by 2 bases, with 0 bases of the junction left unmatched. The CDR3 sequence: CARGQGNQPQHF. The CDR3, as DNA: TGTGCCAGGGGACAGGGCAATCAGCCCCAGCATTTT.

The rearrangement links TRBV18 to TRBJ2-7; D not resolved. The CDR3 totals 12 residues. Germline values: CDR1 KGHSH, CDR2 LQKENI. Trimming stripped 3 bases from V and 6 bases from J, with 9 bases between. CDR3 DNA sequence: TGTGCCAGCTCACCTTCTACATCCGAGCAGTACTTC. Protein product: CASSPSTSEQYF.

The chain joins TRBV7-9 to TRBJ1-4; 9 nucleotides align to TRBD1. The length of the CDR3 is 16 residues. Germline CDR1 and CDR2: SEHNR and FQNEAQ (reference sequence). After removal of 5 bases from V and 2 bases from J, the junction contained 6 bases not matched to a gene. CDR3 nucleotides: TGTGCCAGCAGCACCAACAGGGGGCCGACTAATGAAAAACTGTTTTTT. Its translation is CASSTNRGPTNEKLFF.

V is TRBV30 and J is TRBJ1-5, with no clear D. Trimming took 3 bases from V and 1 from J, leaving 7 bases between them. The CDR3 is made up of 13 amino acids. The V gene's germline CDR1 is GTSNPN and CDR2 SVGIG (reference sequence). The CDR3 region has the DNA TGTGCCTGGAGCCCGGACAGCAATCAGCCCCAGCATTTT. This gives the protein CAWSPDSNQPQHF.

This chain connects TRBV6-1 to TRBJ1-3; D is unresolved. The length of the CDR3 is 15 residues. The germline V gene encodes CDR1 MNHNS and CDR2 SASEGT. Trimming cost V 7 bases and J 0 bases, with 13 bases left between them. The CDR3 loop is CASISRPSSGNTIYF. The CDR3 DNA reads TGTGCCAGCATCTCCAGACCGAGCTCTGGAAACACCATATATTTT.

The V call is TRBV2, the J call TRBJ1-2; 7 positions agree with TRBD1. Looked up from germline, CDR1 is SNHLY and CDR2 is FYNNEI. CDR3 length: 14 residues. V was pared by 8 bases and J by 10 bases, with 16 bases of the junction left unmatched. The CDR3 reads CASLREPGQHHYTF. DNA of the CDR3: TGTGCCAGCCTCAGAGAACCGGGACAGCATCACTACACCTTC.

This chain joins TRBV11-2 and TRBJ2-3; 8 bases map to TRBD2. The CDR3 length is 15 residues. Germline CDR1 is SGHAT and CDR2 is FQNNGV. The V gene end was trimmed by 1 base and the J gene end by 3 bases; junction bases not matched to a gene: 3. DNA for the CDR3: TGTGCCAGCAGCTTAGCGGGGGGGGGTACAGATACGCAGTATTTT. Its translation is CASSLAGGGTDTQYF. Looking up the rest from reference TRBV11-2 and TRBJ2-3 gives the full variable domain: EAGVAQSPRYKIIEKRQSVAFWCNPISGHATLYWYQQILGQGPKLLIQFQNNGVVDDSQLPKDRFSAERLKGVDSTLKIQPAKLEDSAVYLCASSLAGGGTDTQYFGPGTRLTVL.

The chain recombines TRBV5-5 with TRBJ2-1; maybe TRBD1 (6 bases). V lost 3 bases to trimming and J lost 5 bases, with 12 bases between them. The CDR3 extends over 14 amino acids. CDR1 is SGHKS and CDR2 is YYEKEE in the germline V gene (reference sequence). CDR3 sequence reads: CASSSGTNHNEQFF. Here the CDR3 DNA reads TGTGCCAGCAGCTCTGGGACAAATCACAATGAGCAGTTCTTC. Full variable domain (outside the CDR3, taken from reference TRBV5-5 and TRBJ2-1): DAGVTQSPTHLIKTRGQQVTLRCSPISGHKSVSWYQQVLGQGPQFIFQYYEKEERGRGNFPDRFSARQFPNYSSELNVNALLLGDSALYLCASSSGTNHNEQFFGPGTRLTVL.

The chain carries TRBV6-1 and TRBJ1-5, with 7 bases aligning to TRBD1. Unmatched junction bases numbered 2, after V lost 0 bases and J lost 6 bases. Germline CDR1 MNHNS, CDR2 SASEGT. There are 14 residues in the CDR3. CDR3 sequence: CASSEAGGAQPQHF. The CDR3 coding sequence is TGTGCCAGCAGTGAAGCAGGGGGCGCTCAGCCCCAGCATTTT.

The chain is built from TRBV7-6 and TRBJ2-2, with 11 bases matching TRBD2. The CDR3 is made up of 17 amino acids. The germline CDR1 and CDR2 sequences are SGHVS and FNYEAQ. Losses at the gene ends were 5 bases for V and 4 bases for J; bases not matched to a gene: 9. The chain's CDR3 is CASSLYSGGAGTGELFF. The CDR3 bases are TGTGCCAGCAGCCTCTATAGCGGGGGGGCCGGCACCGGGGAGCTGTTTTTT.

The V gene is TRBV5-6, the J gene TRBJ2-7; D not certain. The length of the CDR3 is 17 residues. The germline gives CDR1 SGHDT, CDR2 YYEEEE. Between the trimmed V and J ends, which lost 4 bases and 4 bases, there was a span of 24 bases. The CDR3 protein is CASSPLDLGSRGYEQYV. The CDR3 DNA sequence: TGTGCCAGCAGCCCCCTAGATTTAGGATCACGAGGATACGAGCAGTACGTC.

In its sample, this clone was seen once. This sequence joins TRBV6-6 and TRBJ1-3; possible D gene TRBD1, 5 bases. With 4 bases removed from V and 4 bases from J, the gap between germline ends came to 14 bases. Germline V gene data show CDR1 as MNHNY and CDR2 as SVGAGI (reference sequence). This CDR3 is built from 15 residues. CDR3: CASSLRRTSGNTIYF. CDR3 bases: TGTGCCAGCAGTTTACGCCGGACATCCGGAAACACCATATATTTT.

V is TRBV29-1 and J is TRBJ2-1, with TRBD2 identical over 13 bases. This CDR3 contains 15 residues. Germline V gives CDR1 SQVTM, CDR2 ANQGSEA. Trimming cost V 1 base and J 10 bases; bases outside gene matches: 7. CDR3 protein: CSVEATSGGAGEQFF. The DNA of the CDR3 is TGCAGCGTTGAAGCAACTAGCGGGGGGGCCGGGGAGCAGTTCTTC.

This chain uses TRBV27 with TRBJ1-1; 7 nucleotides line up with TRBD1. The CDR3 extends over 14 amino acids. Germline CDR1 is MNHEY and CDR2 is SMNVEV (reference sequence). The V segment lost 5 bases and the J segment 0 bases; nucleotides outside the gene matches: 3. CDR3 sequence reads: CASSPGTVNTEAFF. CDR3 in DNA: TGTGCCAGCAGTCCCGGGACAGTGAACACTGAAGCTTTCTTT.